The 6 T cell receptor beta chains listed next were all sequenced from one sample in a study of blood T cell repertoires in COVID-19. Sequencing used immunoSEQ multiplex PCR; TCRdb keeps in-frame clones, though not all of them. Of 250,000 to 350,000 clones listed, roughly 90% are singletons. The sample consisted of peripheral blood. The receptor source for this set is a woman aged 30 to 39 with COVID-19, enrolled during active disease.

The CDR3 nucleotides are TGTGCCAGCAGTGACGGGAACTCCTACGAGCAGTACTTC. This codes for CASSDGNSYEQYF. The chain has TRBV6-1 and TRBJ2-7, with D maybe TRBD2 (5 bases). Trimming cost V 3 bases and J 0 bases, with 6 bases left between them. CDR1 is MNHNS, CDR2 SASEGT, per germline. CDR3 length equals 13 residues.

This clone was observed a handful of times. This rearrangement joins TRBV6-5 to TRBJ2-7, with TRBD2 as a possible D gene (6 bases). The V gene lost 4 bases and the J gene lost 2 bases, with 18 bases spanning the gap. This CDR3 has 16 amino acids. Per germline, CDR1 MNHEY and CDR2 SVGAGI. This CDR3 is CASSFYGRTQTYEQYF. DNA for the CDR3: TGTGCCAGCAGTTTCTATGGGAGGACCCAAACCTACGAGCAGTACTTC.

V gene TRBV19 combines with J gene TRBJ2-3; D is unresolved. V gave up 1 base and J gave up 6 bases, with 8 bases separating them. CDR1 is LNHDA and CDR2 is SQIVND in the germline V gene (reference sequence). The CDR3 consists of 13 residues. The CDR3, as DNA: TGTGCCAGTAGTATAGGACACCCGGATACGCAGTATTTT. Residues: CASSIGHPDTQYF.

This chain uses TRBV4-1 with TRBJ1-2; D may be TRBD1 (5 bases). V lost 1 base, J lost 3 bases, and 12 bases lay in between. Germline CDR1 and CDR2: MGHRA and YSYEKL. CDR3 size: 15 residues. The CDR3 DNA is TGCGCCAGCAGCCAAGGCTCCAGGGTTGACTATGGCTACACCTTC. It specifies CASSQGSRVDYGYTF.

The V gene is TRBV7-2, the J gene TRBJ1-1; TRBD1 matches 8 bases. The junction had 0 bases not matched to a gene; V was cut back by 3 bases and J by 0 bases. The V gene's germline CDR1 is SGHTA and CDR2 FQGNSA. The CDR3 loop spans 14 amino acids. The CDR3 DNA reads as TGTGCCAGCAGCTTGGACAGGGTGAACACTGAAGCTTTCTTT. Its translation is CASSLDRVNTEAFF.

V and J are TRBV6-4 and TRBJ2-3; D not certain. The V and J ends lost 3 bases and 0 bases respectively, with 4 bases between them. The CDR3 loop spans 13 amino acids. The V gene's germline CDR1 is MRHNA and CDR2 SNTAGT. The CDR3 DNA sequence: TGTGCCAGCAGTGAGCGGAGCACAGATACGCAGTATTTT. It is translated as CASSERSTDTQYF.